This T cell receptor beta chain came from a study of OX40 agonist ivuxolimab in advanced cancers. Across the study: Partial responses were observed in three patients, of whom one had hepatocellular carcinoma and two had cutaneous melanoma.

Clones were sequenced by immunoSEQ multiplex PCR, and TCRdb holds only the in-frame ones, with some missing. This table holds 50,000 to 75,000 clones, 80% to 90% found once. The V end lost 9 bases, the J end lost 1 base, and 16 bases lay between the germline ends. Germline CDR1 reads SGHRS; CDR2 reads YFSETQ. The CDR3 covers 15 residues. The TCR sequence derives from an adult with an advanced solid tumor such as melanoma, head and neck, liver or kidney cancer. This sequence joins TRBV5-1 and TRBJ2-2; D gene uncertain. Material: CD4+ or CD8+ T cells sorted from blood, obtained in a trial of the OX40 agonist ivuxolimab. CDR3 loop: CATTEQALNTGELFF. For the CDR3, the DNA is TGCGCCACGACCGAGCAGGCCTTGAACACCGGGGAGCTGTTTTTT.